These 15 T cell receptor beta chains came from one sample sequenced in a study of blood T cell repertoires in COVID-19 (dated by TCRdb to the early 2020s). Receptor libraries were prepared by the immunoSEQ multiplex PCR assay. TCRdb stores this immuneACCESS table with in-frame sequences only. Part of the clones is absent; in the studies checked, under half of the shortfall reflects unresolved V genes, and no reason is known for the rest. The sample table holds 150,000 or so clones, of which around four fifths were seen once. Roughly 8% of the sample is in the top ten clones. The specimen was peripheral blood. Receptors originate from a middle-aged man who had recovered from COVID-19.

The rearrangement uses TRBV5-3 and TRBJ1-2, with D perhaps matching TRBD1 (5 bases). TRBV5-3 is sorted into the ORF group, with uncertain function. The CDR3 totals 14 residues. Deletions cut 3 bases from V and 0 bases from J, with 9 bases between. The CDR3 DNA is TGTGCCAGAAGCTCACAGGATTCTAACTATGGCTACACCTTC. This gives the protein CARSSQDSNYGYTF.

This clone was detected only once. This chain uses TRBV7-8 with TRBJ1-1; D is perhaps TRBD1 (6 bases). V lost 11 bases and J 10 bases, leaving 23 bases between the germline ends. The CDR3 runs 13 residues. Germline CDR1 is SGHVS and CDR2 is FQNEAQ. The CDR3 here is CAVQGLPALGAFF. CDR3 DNA: TGTGCCGTACAGGGTTTACCGGCCCTGGGAGCTTTCTTT.

The genes are TRBV19 and TRBJ1-6, with D possibly matching TRBD1 (5 bases). CDR3 length: 13 amino acids. Trimming took off 8 bases at V and 8 bases at J, with 13 bases between the two ends. Germline CDR1 LNHDA, CDR2 SQIVND (reference sequence). CDR3 nucleotides: TGTGCCAGTTCCCCCAGGGAACATTCACCCCTCCACTTT. This codes for CASSPREHSPLHF.

The chain couples TRBV6-2 or TRBV6-3 to TRBJ2-7; 8 bases align to TRBD1. Losses at the gene ends were 6 bases for V and 3 bases for J; bases not matched to a gene: 1. Germline CDR1 MNHEY, CDR2 SVGEGT. This CDR3 is 12 amino acids long. In nucleotides, the CDR3 is TGTGCCAGCAGCGACAGGGGCTACGAGCAGTACTTC. The encoded protein is CASSDRGYEQYF.

The chain links TRBV5-6 to TRBJ1-3; D unclear. The V end was cut by 0 bases, the J end by 0 bases, with 7 bases between. The CDR3 is made up of 15 amino acids. CDR1 and CDR2 (germline): SGHDT, YYEEEE. CDR3 amino acids: CASSLVPNSGNTIYF. DNA for the CDR3: TGTGCCAGCAGCTTGGTTCCCAACTCTGGAAACACCATATATTTT. Full variable domain (missing parts from reference TRBV5-6 and TRBJ1-3): DAGVTQSPTHLIKTRGQQVTLRCSPKSGHDTVSWYQQALGQGPQFIFQYYEEEERQRGNFPDRFSGHQFPNYSSELNVNALLLGDSALYLCASSLVPNSGNTIYFGEGSWLTVV.

J is TRBJ2-7 and V is TRBV5-5; 7 nucleotides align to TRBD1. Unmatched junction bases numbered 9, after V lost 5 bases and J lost 4 bases. CDR3 length: 14 residues. Germline V gene lookup returns CDR1 SGHKS and CDR2 YYEKEE (reference sequence). The CDR3 DNA is TGTGCCAGCAGTCTAGAGGGGGCATTTTACGAGCAGTACTTC. Translation gives CASSLEGAFYEQYF.

The chain couples TRBV7-6 to TRBJ1-2; 8 nucleotides match TRBD1. This CDR3 is 15 amino acids long. The trim removed 2 bases at V and 4 bases at J, leaving 6 bases unmatched. Germline V gene sequence: CDR1 SGHVS, CDR2 FNYEAQ. CDR3 DNA: TGTGCCAGCAGCTTACAGGGGGCTAATAGCTATGGCTACACCTTC. Amino acids: CASSLQGANSYGYTF.

This chain links TRBV14 with TRBJ2-3; D might be TRBD2 (6 bases). V lost 3 bases, J lost 4 bases, and 11 bases lay in between. Germline V gene data show CDR1 as SGHDN and CDR2 as FVKESK. The CDR3 sequence is 14 residues long. The CDR3 sequence is CASSHSGVSDTQYF. The CDR3 coding sequence is TGTGCCAGCAGCCATTCGGGAGTATCAGATACGCAGTATTTT.

On this clone: Compared with germline, one end of the junction differs, possibly owing to a read error. The J gene is TRBJ1-5, the V gene TRBV7-7, with D uncertain. CDR3 length equals 13 residues. Germline CDR1 reads SSHAT; CDR2 reads FNYEAQ (reference sequence). The CDR3 sequence is CASSLDMNQPQHF. CDR3 bases: TGTGCTAGCAGCTTAGACATGAACCAGCCCCAGCATTTT.

The chain links TRBV24-1 to TRBJ1-4, with D unresolved. Germline lookup yields CDR1 KGHDR and CDR2 SFDVKD. This CDR3 region has 14 residues. Trimming cost V 3 bases and J 5 bases, with 9 bases left between them. The CDR3 protein is CATSDRWENEKLFF. The CDR3 region has the DNA TGTGCCACCAGTGATAGGTGGGAGAATGAAAAACTGTTTTTT.

The chain combines TRBV5-6 with TRBJ2-7; no definite D call. The CDR3 has 14 residues. Per germline, CDR1 SGHDT and CDR2 YYEEEE. V lost 0 bases and J lost 0, with 7 bases in between. The DNA for the CDR3 is TGTGCCAGCAGCTTGGGTCCGAGCTCCTACGAGCAGTACTTC. Its translation: CASSLGPSSYEQYF.

The chain employs TRBV5-4 and TRBJ2-1; the match to TRBD2 covers 11 bases. The J segment lost 6 bases and the V segment lost 4 bases, leaving 6 bases of the junction unmatched. This CDR3 region has 15 residues. The germline CDR1 and CDR2 sequences are SGHNT and YYREEE (reference sequence). For the CDR3, the DNA is TGTGCCAGCAGCCTGGGACTAGCGGTGGGCAATGAGCAGTTCTTC. This sequence encodes CASSLGLAVGNEQFF.

The genes are TRBV7-9 and TRBJ2-1, with 11 bases identical to TRBD1. Germline values: CDR1 SEHNR, CDR2 FQNEAQ (reference sequence). V trimming: 5 bases; J trimming: 3 bases; junction bases outside the gene matches: 6. This CDR3 comprises 16 residues. In DNA form, the CDR3 reads TGTGCCAGCAGCCCCGGGACAGGGGGGGTCTACAATGAGCAGTTCTTC. As protein: CASSPGTGGVYNEQFF.

V is TRBV5-6 and J is TRBJ1-1; 8 bases line up with TRBD1. CDR1 and CDR2 (germline): SGHDT, YYEEEE. This CDR3 region has 14 residues. Trimming took 4 bases from V and 13 from J; bases not matched to a gene: 15. The CDR3: CASSTNRGASRGFF. The CDR3 nucleotides read TGTGCCAGCAGCACAAACAGGGGGGCAAGTCGTGGTTTCTTT.

This clone was recorded only once. J is TRBJ2-1 and V is TRBV24-1; TRBD1 is a possible D gene (6 bases). Germline assignment: CDR1 KGHDR and CDR2 SFDVKD. V shed 0 bases and J shed 8 bases, with 16 bases lying between them. The CDR3 is made up of 16 amino acids. In DNA, the CDR3 is TGTGCCACCAGTGATTTGCTTGCCCGGGACAAGGATGAGCAGTTCTTC. Amino acid sequence: CATSDLLARDKDEQFF.